These 22 T cell receptor beta chains were all obtained from the same sample, sequenced in a study of monozygotic twins with inflammatory bowel disease. Using the 5' RACE reads, TCRdb records one entry per CDR3 protein without DNA. This sample's table reports some 330,000 distinct CDR3 sequences. The sample consisted of blood. The source is a human donor with ulcerative colitis or Crohn's disease, or a healthy co-twin of an affected twin (not recorded which).

The chain has TRBV6-5 and TRBJ2-7; TCRdb selects TRBD1, and the lack of DNA leaves this call unchecked. The CDR3 runs to 13 residues. Germline-derived CDR1 and CDR2 are MNHEY and SVGAGI. The CDR3 here is CASTFLQGYEQYF.

The chain carries TRBV27 and TRBJ1-5; checking the TCRdb D call of TRBD1 is not possible without DNA. Per germline, CDR1 MNHEY and CDR2 SMNVEV (reference sequence). The CDR3 extends over 14 amino acids. The CDR3 is CASRGRGADQPQHF.

V gene TRBV7-2 combines with J gene TRBJ1-6; lacking DNA, the TRBD1 call made by TCRdb goes unchecked. This CDR3 spans 13 amino acids. Looked up from germline, CDR1 is SGHTA and CDR2 is FQGNSA. The CDR3 loop is CASSFPGGSPLHF.

The rearrangement uses TRBV2 and TRBJ2-7. The CDR3 extends over 13 amino acids. CDR1 is SNHLY, CDR2 FYNNEI, per germline. The CDR3 sequence: CASSAELSYEQYF.

CDR3 residues: CASSQDRDPGSYGYTF. V gene TRBV4-3 combines with J gene TRBJ1-2; TCRdb outputs TRBD1, but without DNA this stays unchecked. Germline V gives CDR1 LGHNA, CDR2 YSLEER. The CDR3 runs to 16 residues.

The CDR3 loop is CASSLGQLYGYTF. The chain carries TRBV7-9 and TRBJ1-2; the TCRdb D gene call, TRBD1, has no DNA to confirm it. The CDR3 extends over 13 amino acids. The germline gives CDR1 SEHNR, CDR2 FQNEAQ (reference sequence).

CDR3 protein: CASSLARSVAGATQYF. The chain couples TRBV27 to TRBJ2-3; the TCRdb call, TRBD2, lacks DNA for checking. From germline, CDR1 is MNHEY and CDR2 SMNVEV (reference sequence). This CDR3 has 16 amino acids.

The rearrangement uses TRBV30 and TRBJ1-6. This CDR3 has 12 residues. CDR1 and CDR2 from the germline V gene are GTSNPN and SVGIG (reference sequence). The CDR3 here is CAWGYNNSPLHF.

V usage is TRBV18 and J usage is TRBJ2-5. The CDR3 loop spans 12 amino acids. The germline V gene has CDR1 KGHSH and CDR2 LQKENI. The CDR3 reads CASSPPQETQYF.

CDR3 in amino acids: CASSPGTSGREQFF. The V gene is TRBV5-1, the J gene TRBJ2-1; the D gene TCRdb calls, TRBD2, cannot be checked with no DNA. This CDR3 is 14 amino acids long. The germline gives CDR1 SGHRS, CDR2 YFSETQ.

This chain joins TRBV7-9 and TRBJ2-5. The CDR3 totals 12 residues. Germline values: CDR1 SEHNR, CDR2 FQNEAQ (reference sequence). The CDR3 sequence is CASSSLKETQYF.

The chain employs TRBV12-3 or TRBV12-4 and TRBJ2-2; TCRdb names TRBD1, which stays unverified in the absence of DNA. This CDR3 region has 16 residues. CDR3 sequence reads: CASSLIQGSSTGELFF.

The CDR3 is CASSKGQKSSYNEQFF. The chain is built from TRBV12-3 or TRBV12-4 and TRBJ2-1; TCRdb returns TRBD1, unconfirmable since there is no DNA. There are 16 residues in the CDR3.

This chain links TRBV25-1 with TRBJ2-7; TCRdb's D call, TRBD1, is unchecked because there is no DNA. The V gene's germline CDR1 is MGHDK and CDR2 SYGVNS. The CDR3 is 15 amino acids. This CDR3 reads CASSSSGTYVYEQYF.

The chain recombines TRBV13 with TRBJ2-5. The CDR3 has 13 residues. Looked up from germline, CDR1 is PRHDT and CDR2 is FYEKMQ (reference sequence). This CDR3 is CASSLRGLGTQYF.

The CDR3 loop reads CASSGQGNSYEQYF. This chain connects TRBV2 to TRBJ2-7; TCRdb's D gene call, TRBD1, goes unchecked for lack of DNA. Germline V gene sequence: CDR1 SNHLY, CDR2 FYNNEI. This CDR3 is built from 14 residues.

The chain recombines TRBV29-1 with TRBJ2-3; TCRdb returns TRBD1, unconfirmable since there is no DNA. Germline V gene lookup returns CDR1 SQVTM and CDR2 ANQGSEA. There are 18 residues in the CDR3. The CDR3: CSVELRQIPSPSTDTQYF.

The genes are TRBV30 and TRBJ1-1; with no DNA, the TCRdb D assignment of TRBD1 cannot be verified. The CDR3 spans 14 residues. CDR1 and CDR2 from the germline V gene are GTSNPN and SVGIG (reference sequence). The chain's CDR3 is CAWIARADILEAFF.

The CDR3 region is CATSDSYSRETQYF. The rearrangement links TRBV24-1 to TRBJ2-5. The germline V gene has CDR1 KGHDR and CDR2 SFDVKD. The CDR3 has 14 amino acids.

This rearrangement joins TRBV25-1 to TRBJ2-1; there is no DNA to check the TCRdb D call of TRBD1. The CDR3 contains 13 residues. The germline V gene has CDR1 MGHDK and CDR2 SYGVNS. The CDR3 protein is CASSGPLNNEQFF.

The chain couples TRBV25-1 to TRBJ2-3; TCRdb indicates TRBD1, and absent DNA this call remains unverified. The length of the CDR3 is 15 residues. In germline, CDR1 is MGHDK, CDR2 SYGVNS. CDR3 residues: CASSELDRVGDTQYF.

This chain uses TRBV6-5 with TRBJ2-5; the TCRdb D gene call, TRBD2, has no DNA to confirm it. Germline V gene sequence: CDR1 MNHEY, CDR2 SVGAGI. The CDR3 runs to 17 residues. CDR3 protein: CASSYVGRGGEKETQYF.